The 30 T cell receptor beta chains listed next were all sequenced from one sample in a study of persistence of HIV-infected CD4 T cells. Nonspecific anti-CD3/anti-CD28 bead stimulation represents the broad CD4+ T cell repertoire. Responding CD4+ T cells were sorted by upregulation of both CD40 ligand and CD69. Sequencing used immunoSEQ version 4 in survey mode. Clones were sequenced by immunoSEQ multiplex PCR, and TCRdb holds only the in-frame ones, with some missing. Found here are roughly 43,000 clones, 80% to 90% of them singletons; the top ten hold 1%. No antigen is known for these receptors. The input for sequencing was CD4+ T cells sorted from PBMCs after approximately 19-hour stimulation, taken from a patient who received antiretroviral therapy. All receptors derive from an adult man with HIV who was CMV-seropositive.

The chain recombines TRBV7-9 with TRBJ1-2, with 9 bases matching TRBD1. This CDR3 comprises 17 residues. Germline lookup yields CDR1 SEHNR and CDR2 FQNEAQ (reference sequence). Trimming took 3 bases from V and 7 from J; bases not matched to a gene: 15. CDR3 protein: CASSFAPGQGPLGGYTF. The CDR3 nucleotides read TGTGCCAGCAGCTTCGCGCCGGGACAGGGCCCGTTAGGTGGCTACACCTTC.

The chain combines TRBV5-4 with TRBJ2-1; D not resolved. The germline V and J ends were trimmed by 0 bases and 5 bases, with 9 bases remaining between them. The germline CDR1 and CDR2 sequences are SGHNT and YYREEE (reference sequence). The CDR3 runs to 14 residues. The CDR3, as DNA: TGTGCCAGCAGCTTGGAACGTAGCCACAATGAGCAGTTCTTC. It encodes CASSLERSHNEQFF.

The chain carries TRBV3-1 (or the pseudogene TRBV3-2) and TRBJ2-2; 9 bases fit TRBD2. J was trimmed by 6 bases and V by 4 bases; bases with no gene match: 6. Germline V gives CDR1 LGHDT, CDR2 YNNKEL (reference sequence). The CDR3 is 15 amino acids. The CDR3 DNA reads TGTGCCAGCAGCCCTCCGGGACTAGCAGCCGGGGAGCTGTTTTTT. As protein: CASSPPGLAAGELFF.

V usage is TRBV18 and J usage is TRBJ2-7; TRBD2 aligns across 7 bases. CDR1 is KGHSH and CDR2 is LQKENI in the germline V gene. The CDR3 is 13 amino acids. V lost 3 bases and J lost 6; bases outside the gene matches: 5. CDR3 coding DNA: TGTGCCAGCTCACCTATGACTAGCAGCGAGCAGTACTTC. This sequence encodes CASSPMTSSEQYF. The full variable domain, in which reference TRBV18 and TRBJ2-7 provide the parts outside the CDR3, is NAGVMQNPRHLVRRRGQEARLRCSPMKGHSHVYWYRQLPEEGLKFMVYLQKENIIDESGMPKERFSAEFPKEGPSILRIQQVVRGDSAAYFCASSPMTSSEQYFGPGTRLTVT.

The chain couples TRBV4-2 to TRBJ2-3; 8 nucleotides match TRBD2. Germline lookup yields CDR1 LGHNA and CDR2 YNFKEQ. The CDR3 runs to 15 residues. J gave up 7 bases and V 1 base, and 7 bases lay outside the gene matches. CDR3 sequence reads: CASSQGRGVENTQYF. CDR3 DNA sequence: TGTGCCAGCAGCCAAGGGCGGGGGGTCGAAAATACGCAGTATTTT.

The CDR3: CASSEGQSSYNEQFF. CDR3 nucleotide sequence: TGTGCCAGCAGCGAGGGACAGAGCTCCTACAATGAGCAGTTCTTC. The rearrangement uses TRBV7-3 and TRBJ2-1; 7 nucleotides match TRBD1. CDR1 and CDR2 from the germline V gene are SGHTA and FQGTGA. The CDR3 runs 15 residues. Germline trimming cut 5 bases from V and 0 bases from J; bases unmatched to any gene: 4.

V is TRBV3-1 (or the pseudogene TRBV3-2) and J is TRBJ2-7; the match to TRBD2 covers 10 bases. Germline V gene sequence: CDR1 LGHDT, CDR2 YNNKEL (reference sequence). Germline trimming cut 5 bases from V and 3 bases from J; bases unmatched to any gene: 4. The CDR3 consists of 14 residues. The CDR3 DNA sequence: TGTGCCAGCAGCTCTAGCGGGGGCTTCTACGAGCAGTACTTC. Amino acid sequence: CASSSSGGFYEQYF.

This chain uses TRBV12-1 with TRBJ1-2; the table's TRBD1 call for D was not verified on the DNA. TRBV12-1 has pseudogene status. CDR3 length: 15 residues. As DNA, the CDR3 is TGTGCCGGACGACAGGGGGCGAGGTTATGGTATGGCTACACCTTC. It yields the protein CAGRQGARLWYGYTF.

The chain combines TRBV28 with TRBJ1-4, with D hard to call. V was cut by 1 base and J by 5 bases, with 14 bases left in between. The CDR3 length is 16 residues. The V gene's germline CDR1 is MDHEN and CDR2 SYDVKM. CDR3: CASSLSGSGLNEKLFF. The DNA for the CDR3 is TGTGCCAGCAGTTTATCAGGTTCGGGCTTAAATGAAAAACTGTTTTTT.

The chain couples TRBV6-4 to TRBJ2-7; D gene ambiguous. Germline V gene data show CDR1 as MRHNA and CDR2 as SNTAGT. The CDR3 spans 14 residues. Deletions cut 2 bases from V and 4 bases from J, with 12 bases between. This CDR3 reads CASSDGGPPYEQYF. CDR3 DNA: TGTGCCAGCAGTGACGGCGGCCCACCATACGAGCAGTACTTC.

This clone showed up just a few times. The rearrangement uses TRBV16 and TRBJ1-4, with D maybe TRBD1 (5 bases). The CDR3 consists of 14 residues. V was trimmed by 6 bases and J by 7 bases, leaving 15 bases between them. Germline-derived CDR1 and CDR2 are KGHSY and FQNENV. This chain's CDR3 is CASSQARDSEKLFF. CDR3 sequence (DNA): TGTGCCAGCAGTCAAGCAAGAGACAGTGAAAAACTGTTTTTT.

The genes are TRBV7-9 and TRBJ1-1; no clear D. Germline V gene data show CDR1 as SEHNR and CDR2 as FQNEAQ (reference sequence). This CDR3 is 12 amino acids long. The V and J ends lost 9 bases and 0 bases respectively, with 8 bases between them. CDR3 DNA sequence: TGTGCCAGTGTCCAGATGAACACTGAAGCTTTCTTT. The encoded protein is CASVQMNTEAFF.

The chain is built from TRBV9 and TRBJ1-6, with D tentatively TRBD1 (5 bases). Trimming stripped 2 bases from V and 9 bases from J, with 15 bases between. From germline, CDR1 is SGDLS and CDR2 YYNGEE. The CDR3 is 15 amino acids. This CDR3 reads CASSVFGGMGSPLHF. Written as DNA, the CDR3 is TGTGCCAGCAGCGTCTTCGGGGGGATGGGTTCACCCCTCCACTTT.

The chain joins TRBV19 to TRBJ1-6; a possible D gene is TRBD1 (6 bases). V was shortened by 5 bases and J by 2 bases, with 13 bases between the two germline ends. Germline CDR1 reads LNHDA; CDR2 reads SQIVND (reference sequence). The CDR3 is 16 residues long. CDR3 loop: CASSPQRQAYNSPLHF. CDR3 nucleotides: TGTGCCAGTAGTCCGCAAAGACAGGCCTATAATTCACCCCTCCACTTT.

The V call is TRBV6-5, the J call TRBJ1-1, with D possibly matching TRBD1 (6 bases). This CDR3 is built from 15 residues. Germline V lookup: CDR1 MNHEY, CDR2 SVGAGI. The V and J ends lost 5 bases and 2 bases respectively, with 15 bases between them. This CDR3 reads CASSRIRDTNTEAFF. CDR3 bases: TGTGCCAGCAGTCGCATCCGGGACACCAACACTGAAGCTTTCTTT.

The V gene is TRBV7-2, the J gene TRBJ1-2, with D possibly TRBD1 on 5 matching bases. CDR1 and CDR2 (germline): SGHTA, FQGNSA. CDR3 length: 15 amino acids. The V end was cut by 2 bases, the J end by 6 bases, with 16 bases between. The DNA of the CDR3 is TGTGCCAGCAGCTTAAGAGGGGCCAGGGTGAATGGCTACACCTTC. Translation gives CASSLRGARVNGYTF.

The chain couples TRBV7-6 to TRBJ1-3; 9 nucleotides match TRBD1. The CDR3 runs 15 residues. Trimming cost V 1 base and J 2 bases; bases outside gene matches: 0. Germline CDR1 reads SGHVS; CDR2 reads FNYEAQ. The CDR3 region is CASSLDRGPGNTIYF. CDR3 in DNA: TGTGCCAGCAGCTTAGACAGGGGGCCTGGAAACACCATATATTTT.

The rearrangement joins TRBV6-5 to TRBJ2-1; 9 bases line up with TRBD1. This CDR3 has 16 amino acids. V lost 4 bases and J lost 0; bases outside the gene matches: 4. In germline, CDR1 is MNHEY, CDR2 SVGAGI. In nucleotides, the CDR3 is TGTGCCAGCAGTTCACCGGACAGGGGCTCCTACAATGAGCAGTTCTTC. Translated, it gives CASSSPDRGSYNEQFF.

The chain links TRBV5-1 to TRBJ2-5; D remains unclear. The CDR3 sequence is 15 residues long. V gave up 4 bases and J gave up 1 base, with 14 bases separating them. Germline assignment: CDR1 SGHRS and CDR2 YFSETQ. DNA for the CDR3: TGCGCCAGCAGCCCCATCGGACGGAGCCAAGAGACCCAGTACTTC. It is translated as CASSPIGRSQETQYF. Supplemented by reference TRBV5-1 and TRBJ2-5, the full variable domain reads KAGVTQTPRYLIKTRGQQVTLSCSPISGHRSVSWYQQTPGQGLQFLFEYFSETQRNKGNFPGRFSGRQFSNSRSEMNVSTLELGDSALYLCASSPIGRSQETQYFGPGTRLLVL.

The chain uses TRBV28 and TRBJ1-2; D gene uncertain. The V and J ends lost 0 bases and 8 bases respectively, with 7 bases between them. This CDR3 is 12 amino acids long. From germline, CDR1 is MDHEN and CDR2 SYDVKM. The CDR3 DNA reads TGTGCCAGCAGTTTATGGACCCGGGGCTACACCTTC. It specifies CASSLWTRGYTF.

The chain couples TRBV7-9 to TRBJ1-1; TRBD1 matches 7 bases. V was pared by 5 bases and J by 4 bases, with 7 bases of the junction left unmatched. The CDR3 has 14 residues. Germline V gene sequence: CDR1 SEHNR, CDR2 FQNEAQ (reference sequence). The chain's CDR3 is CASSRGTAITEAFF. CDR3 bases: TGTGCCAGCAGCCGCGGGACAGCAATCACTGAAGCTTTCTTT.

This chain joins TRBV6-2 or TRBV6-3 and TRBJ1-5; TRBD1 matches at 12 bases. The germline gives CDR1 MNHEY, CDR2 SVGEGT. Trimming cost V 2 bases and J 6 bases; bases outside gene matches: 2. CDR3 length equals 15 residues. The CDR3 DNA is TGTGCCAGCAGTTACGGGACAGGGGGCTCTCAGCCCCAGCATTTT. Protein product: CASSYGTGGSQPQHF.

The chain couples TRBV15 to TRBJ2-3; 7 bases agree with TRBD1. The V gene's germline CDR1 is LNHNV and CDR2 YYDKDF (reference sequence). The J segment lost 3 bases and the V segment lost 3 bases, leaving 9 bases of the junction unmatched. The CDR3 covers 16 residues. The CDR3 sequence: CATSSRGSFGTDTQYF. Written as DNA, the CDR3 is TGTGCCACCAGCAGCAGGGGGTCGTTTGGAACAGATACGCAGTATTTT. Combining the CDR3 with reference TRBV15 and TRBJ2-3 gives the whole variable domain DAMVIQNPRYQVTQFGKPVTLSCSQTLNHNVMYWYQQKSSQAPKLLFHYYDKDFNNEADTPDNFQSRRPNTSFCFLDIRSPGLGDTAMYLCATSSRGSFGTDTQYFGPGTRLTVL.

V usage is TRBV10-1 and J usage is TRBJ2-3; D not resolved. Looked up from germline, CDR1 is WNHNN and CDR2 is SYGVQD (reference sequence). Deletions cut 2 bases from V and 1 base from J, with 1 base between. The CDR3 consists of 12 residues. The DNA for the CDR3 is TGCGCCAGCAGTGAGGGCACAGATACGCAGTATTTT. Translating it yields CASSEGTDTQYF.

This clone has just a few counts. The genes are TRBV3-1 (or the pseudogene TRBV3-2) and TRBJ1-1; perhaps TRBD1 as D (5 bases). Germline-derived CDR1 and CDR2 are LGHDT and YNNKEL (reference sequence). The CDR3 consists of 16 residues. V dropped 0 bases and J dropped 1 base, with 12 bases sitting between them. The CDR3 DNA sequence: TGTGCCAGCAGCCAAGATCAGGCGGGACCGAACACTGAAGCTTTCTTT. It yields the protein CASSQDQAGPNTEAFF.

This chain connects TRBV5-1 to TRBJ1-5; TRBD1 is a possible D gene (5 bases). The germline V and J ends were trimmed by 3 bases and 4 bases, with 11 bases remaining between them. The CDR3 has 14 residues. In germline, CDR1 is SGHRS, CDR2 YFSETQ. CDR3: CASSSGGGNQPQHF. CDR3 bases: TGCGCCAGCAGCTCGGGGGGAGGGAATCAGCCCCAGCATTTT.

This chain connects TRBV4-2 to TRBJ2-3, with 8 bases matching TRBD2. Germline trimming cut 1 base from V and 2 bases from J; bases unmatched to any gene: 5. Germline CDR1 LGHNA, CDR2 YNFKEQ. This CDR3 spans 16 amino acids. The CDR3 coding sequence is TGTGCCAGCAGCCAAGGGCGGGGGGCCCACACAGATACGCAGTATTTT. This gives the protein CASSQGRGAHTDTQYF.

DNA of the CDR3: TGCAGCGTTGGTGGGGAAGGATGGTCTAACTATGGCTACACCTTC. Amino acids: CSVGGEGWSNYGYTF. The J gene is TRBJ1-2, the V gene TRBV29-1, with no clear D. The CDR3 consists of 15 residues. The V gene lost 4 bases and the J gene lost 0 bases, with 15 bases spanning the gap. Germline V gene sequence: CDR1 SQVTM, CDR2 ANQGSEA.

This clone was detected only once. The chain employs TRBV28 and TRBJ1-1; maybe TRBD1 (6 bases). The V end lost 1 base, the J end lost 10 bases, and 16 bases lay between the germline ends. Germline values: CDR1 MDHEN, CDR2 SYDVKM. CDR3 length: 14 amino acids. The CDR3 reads CASSLLAGANGAFF. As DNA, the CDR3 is TGTGCCAGCAGTTTATTGGCGGGGGCAAACGGAGCTTTCTTT.

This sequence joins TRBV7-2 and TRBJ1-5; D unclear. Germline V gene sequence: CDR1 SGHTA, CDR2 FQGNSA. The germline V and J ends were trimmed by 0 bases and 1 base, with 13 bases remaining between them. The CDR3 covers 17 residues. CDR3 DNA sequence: TGTGCCAGCAGCTTAGCGGGTGGCCAAGGGAGCAATCAGCCCCAGCATTTT. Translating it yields CASSLAGGQGSNQPQHF.